This T cell receptor beta chain was retrieved from a study of blood T cell repertoires in COVID-19. At the level of the study: Symptom resolution, clearance, or two negative PCRs marked the recovered donors of Cohort 3. There were acute and convalescent COVID-19 samples, and they came from the United States, Italy and Spain. In each case, the material was cDNA or gDNA derived from T cells, B-cell-depleted T cells, or PBMCs.

In the authors' workflow: Reference gene primer amplification in the assay estimated nucleated cell counts. Using immunoSEQ multiplex PCR, the repertoire was profiled, and TCRdb retains in-frame clones only, with some absent. V and J calls and clone size are given by that table; D and trimming were obtained from the DNA. The sample has more than 120,000 clones, over 75% seen once. Sequencing input: PBMCs or T cells enriched from blood (not recorded which). This TCR derives from a man aged 50-60 years in a cohort exposed to, infected with or recovered from COVID-19 (not recorded which).

The CDR3 nucleotides are TGTGCCAGCAGCCCCCTTCAGCGCTCCGATGGAAACACCATATATTTT. It translates to CASSPLQRSDGNTIYF. This chain uses TRBV9 with TRBJ1-3; D gene unclear. This CDR3 contains 16 residues. Trimming pared 4 bases from V and 3 bases from J, leaving 17 bases between. Germline CDR1 and CDR2: SGDLS and YYNGEE.